Below are 2 T cell receptor beta chains sequenced from a single sample in a study of identical twins. TCRdb itself ran the 5' RACE reads through MiXCR, one entry per CDR3 protein. The table lists 1.5 million to 2 million distinct CDR3 sequences, roughly a third of them singletons, with 0.25% to 0.3% in the top ten. Sequencing was carried out using cord blood. The receptor source for this set is a newborn girl in good health.

V gene TRBV3-1 combines with J gene TRBJ2-4; 9 bases are shared with TRBD2. Germline V gene sequence: CDR1 LGHDT, CDR2 YNNKEL (reference sequence). This CDR3 region has 14 residues. With 0 bases clipped from V and 11 bases from J, the junction kept 5 bases outside the gene matches. The DNA of the CDR3 is TGTGCCAGCAGCCAAGAGAGCGGGGGGCAGGTTCAGTACTTC. This translates into CASSQESGGQVQYF.

This clonotype was observed a handful of times. V gene TRBV12-3 or TRBV12-4 combines with J gene TRBJ2-1, with 7 nucleotides matching TRBD2. CDR3 length equals 14 residues. Trimming cost V 1 base and J 9 bases; bases outside gene matches: 6. This chain's CDR3 is CASSLGGRAPEQFF. Here the CDR3 DNA reads TGTGCCAGCAGTTTAGGCGGGAGAGCCCCTGAGCAGTTCTTC.